These T cell receptor beta chains were read from a single sample in a study of blood T cells in healthy people across ages. TCRdb re-derived calls from the 5' RACE reads in MiXCR, one entry per CDR3 protein. The sample lists about 640,000 distinct CDR3 sequences, under 65% occurring once. Sequencing was carried out using blood. These receptors all come from a man aged 55-75 years in good health. Each CDR3 is given with its conserved first and last residue. D genes are given only for firm matches. Clone size appears in some rows only: once, few, many, or a class for an expanded clone.

d_call clone_size j_call v_call cdr3_aa cdr3_nt
NA NA TRBJ1-6 TRBV20-1 CSAREIRVVTLNSPLHF TGCAGTGCTAGGGAGATAAGGGTGGTAACGCTTAATTCACCCCTCCACTTT
NA many TRBJ2-1 TRBV14 CASSQVRGGEQFF TGTGCCAGCAGCCAAGTTCGGGGAGGTGAGCAGTTCTTC
NA few TRBJ2-4 TRBV7-8 CASSLDNRRSIQYF TGTGCCAGCAGCTTAGACAATAGGAGGAGCATTCAGTACTTC
NA few TRBJ1-2 TRBV6-1 CASSNYAYTF TGTGCCAGCTCCAACTATGCCTACACCTTC
NA NA TRBJ1-1 TRBV28 CASRARDQNTEAFF TGTGCCAGCAGGGCACGGGACCAGAACACTGAAGCTTTCTTT
NA NA TRBJ1-4 TRBV3-1 CASSQSGTATNEKLFF TGTGCCAGCAGCCAAAGCGGGACGGCAACTAATGAAAAACTGTTTTTT
NA few TRBJ2-4 TRBV9 CASSVDPGGPAKNIQYF TGTGCCAGCAGCGTAGACCCCGGGGGCCCTGCCAAAAACATTCAGTACTTC
TRBD2 few TRBJ2-5 TRBV7-9 CASSWIRTSGDETQYF TGTGCCAGCAGTTGGATACGGACTAGCGGGGATGAGACCCAGTACTTC
NA NA TRBJ2-5 TRBV28 CASRVRSLARETQYF TGTGCCAGCAGGGTTAGGTCTCTAGCAAGGGAGACCCAGTACTTC
TRBD1 few TRBJ2-3 TRBV6-1 CASLPGTGVGTDTQYF TGTGCCAGCCTCCCCGGGACAGGGGTCGGCACAGATACGCAGTATTTT
NA NA TRBJ2-1 TRBV20-1 CSARDIIGPTGEQFF TGCAGTGCTAGAGATATCATAGGCCCTACAGGTGAGCAGTTCTTC
NA NA TRBJ2-3 TRBV5-1 CASSSAGLITDTQYF TGCGCCAGCAGCTCGGCAGGGCTTATCACAGATACGCAGTATTTT
NA few TRBJ2-3 TRBV4-1 CASSQVEGMDTQYF TGCGCCAGCAGCCAAGTGGAGGGGATGGATACGCAGTATTTT
NA NA TRBJ2-2 TRBV3-1 CASSQGDPSTGELFF TGTGCCAGCAGCCAAGGGGATCCTAGTACCGGGGAGCTGTTTTTT
TRBD2 once TRBJ2-1 TRBV4-2 CASSQEQAGASGLQFF TGTGCCAGCAGCCAAGAGCAAGCGGGGGCCTCTGGGTTGCAGTTCTTC
NA NA TRBJ2-1 TRBV20-1 CSARARPVTALVSLNEQFF TGCAGTGCTAGAGCTAGACCCGTCACGGCGTTAGTGTCCTTGAATGAGCAGTTCTTC
TRBD1 few TRBJ2-6 TRBV12-3/TRBV12-4 CASTNSPGTGIGANVLTF TGTGCCAGCACCAATAGTCCCGGGACAGGGATTGGGGCCAACGTCCTGACTTTC
NA NA TRBJ2-1 TRBV2 CASSGTVTYNEQFF TGTGCCAGCAGTGGGACAGTTACATACAATGAGCAGTTCTTC
NA NA TRBJ1-4 TRBV3-1 CASSQDWRRSTNEKLFF TGTGCCAGCAGCCAAGATTGGAGACGATCAACTAATGAAAAACTGTTTTTT
TRBD1 NA TRBJ1-5 TRBV28 CASSAAGGVQPQHF TGTGCCAGCAGTGCGGCAGGGGGCGTTCAGCCCCAGCATTTT
NA NA TRBJ2-1 TRBV6-5 CASSYSGAMYNEQFF TGTGCCAGCAGTTACTCAGGGGCGATGTACAATGAGCAGTTCTTC
NA NA TRBJ1-4 TRBV29-1 CSARDAGKLFF TGCAGCGCTCGGGACGCCGGAAAACTGTTTTTT
NA NA TRBJ1-1 TRBV5-1 CASSSDGGLGTEAFF TGCGCCAGCAGCTCAGACGGGGGGCTTGGCACTGAAGCTTTCTTT
NA NA TRBJ1-5 TRBV4-1 CASSQFRGNQPQHF TGCGCCAGCAGCCAATTCAGGGGCAATCAGCCCCAGCATTTT
NA NA TRBJ2-3 TRBV3-1 CASSPDGHPADTQYF TGTGCCAGCAGCCCGGACGGTCACCCGGCAGATACGCAGTATTTT
NA NA TRBJ2-3 TRBV20-1 CSATLTGTDTQYF TGCAGTGCTACCCTTACGGGCACAGATACGCAGTATTTT
TRBD2 NA TRBJ2-1 TRBV6-5 CASARGGPYNEQFF TGTGCCAGCGCCCGGGGGGGACCCTACAATGAGCAGTTCTTC
TRBD1 NA TRBJ2-1 TRBV4-1 CASSQGPGQGNNEQFF TGCGCCAGCAGCCAAGGGCCGGGACAGGGGAACAATGAGCAGTTCTTC
TRBD2 few TRBJ2-5 TRBV11-2 CASSLGGLAGIKTQYF TGTGCCAGCAGCTTGGGGGGACTAGCGGGGATCAAGACCCAGTACTTC
NA NA TRBJ1-1 TRBV29-1 CSVVGFGNTEAFF TGCAGCGTTGTTGGCTTTGGGAACACTGAAGCTTTCTTT
TRBD1 NA TRBJ2-5 TRBV29-1 CSAETGGGGTQYF TGCAGCGCCGAGACAGGGGGCGGTGGGACCCAGTACTTC
NA NA TRBJ1-1 TRBV7-2 CASSQGGGMNTEAFF TGTGCCAGCAGCCAAGGCGGGGGAATGAACACTGAAGCTTTCTTT
TRBD2 NA TRBJ2-5 TRBV6-5 CASSSGLAGLETQYF TGTGCCAGCAGTTCTGGACTAGCGGGGTTGGAGACCCAGTACTTC
NA NA TRBJ2-7 TRBV3-1 CASSQVGASVYEQYF TGTGCCAGCAGCCAAGTTGGGGCTAGCGTCTACGAGCAGTACTTC
TRBD1 NA TRBJ1-2 TRBV5-1 CASTTGGLNYGYTF TGCGCCAGCACTACAGGGGGCCTTAACTATGGCTACACCTTC
TRBD2 once TRBJ2-6 TRBV28 CASRPGGVSGANVLTF TGTGCCAGCAGGCCGGGAGGTGTCTCTGGGGCCAACGTCCTGACTTTC
TRBD1 NA TRBJ1-1 TRBV29-1 CSVDRATEAFF TGCAGCGTCGACAGGGCTACTGAAGCTTTCTTT
TRBD2 NA TRBJ2-1 TRBV15 CATSRDGTSGGPYNEQFF TGTGCCACCAGCAGAGATGGGACTAGCGGGGGCCCCTACAATGAGCAGTTCTTC
NA NA TRBJ1-6 TRBV27 CASGLWEPSYNSPLHF TGTGCCAGCGGTTTGTGGGAGCCCTCCTATAATTCACCCCTCCACTTT
NA NA TRBJ2-2 TRBV10-1 CASMSGDTGELFF TGCGCCAGTATGTCGGGGGACACCGGGGAGCTGTTTTTT
NA few TRBJ2-5 TRBV28 CASSDGNQQETQYF TGTGCCAGCTCGGACGGAAACCAACAAGAGACCCAGTACTTC
NA NA TRBJ1-5 TRBV19 CASRGPQHF TGTGCCAGTCGTGGGCCCCAGCATTTT
NA NA TRBJ1-4 TRBV29-1 CSAGAGATNEKLFF TGCAGCGCTGGGGCAGGAGCAACTAATGAAAAACTGTTTTTT
NA few TRBJ1-2 TRBV9 CASSVEPNYGYTF TGTGCCAGCAGCGTAGAACCTAACTATGGCTACACCTTC
NA NA TRBJ1-2 TRBV29-1 CSVDSGPPIYGYTF TGCAGCGTTGATTCTGGTCCACCGATCTATGGCTACACCTTC
TRBD1 NA TRBJ1-1 TRBV29-1 CSVDTGGWGEAFF TGCAGCGTGGACACAGGGGGCTGGGGTGAAGCTTTCTTT
NA few TRBJ1-1 TRBV4-1 CASSQVAAVTEAFF TGCGCCAGCAGCCAAGTTGCGGCAGTAACTGAAGCTTTCTTT
NA few TRBJ2-7 TRBV20-1 CSARVRQGRDEQYF TGCAGTGCTAGAGTTAGGCAGGGACGGGACGAGCAGTACTTC
TRBD1 NA TRBJ2-4 TRBV12-3/TRBV12-4 CVSSFRQGAKNIQYF TGTGTCAGCAGTTTCAGACAGGGGGCCAAAAACATTCAGTACTTC